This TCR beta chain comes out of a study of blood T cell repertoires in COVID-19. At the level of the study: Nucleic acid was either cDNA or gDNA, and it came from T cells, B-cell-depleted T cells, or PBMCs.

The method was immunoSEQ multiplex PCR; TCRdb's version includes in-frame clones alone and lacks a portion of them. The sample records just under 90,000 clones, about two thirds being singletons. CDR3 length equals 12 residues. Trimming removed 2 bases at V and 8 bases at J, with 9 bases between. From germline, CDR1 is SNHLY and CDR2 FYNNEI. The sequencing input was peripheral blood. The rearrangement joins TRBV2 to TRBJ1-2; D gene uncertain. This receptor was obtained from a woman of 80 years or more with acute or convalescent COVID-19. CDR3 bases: TGTGCCAGCAGTGAATTGTCCCTAGGCTACACCTTC. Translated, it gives CASSELSLGYTF.